The 6 T cell receptor beta chains in this list originate from one sample, sequenced in a study of T cells in Graves' hyperthyroidism and ophthalmopathy. Researchers amplified the TCR beta CDR3 regions from RNA transcripts. An initial round of RT-PCR targeting the TCR CDR3 relied on the HTBI primer set. Each CDR3 protein is one row after TCRdb ran MiXCR on the multiplex PCR reads. Among about 520,000 distinct CDR3 sequences listed, approximately 24% were seen once. Sequencing was carried out using blood. The receptor set was obtained from a woman aged 25 to 45 with Graves' ophthalmopathy.

This clonotype was detected only once. This chain joins TRBV4-2 and TRBJ2-7; D not resolved. CDR3 length: 13 residues. Germline V gives CDR1 LGHNA, CDR2 YNFKEQ. Trimming cost V 3 bases and J 3 bases, with 9 bases left between them. The CDR3 DNA reads as TGTGCCAGCAGCCAGGAGATAGTCTACGAGCAGTACTTC. This gives the protein CASSQEIVYEQYF.

In its sample, this clonotype was seen many times. V and J are TRBV28 and TRBJ1-5, with D possibly matching TRBD1 (6 bases). The CDR3 sequence is 18 residues long. The V and J ends lost 4 bases and 1 base respectively, with 20 bases between them. Germline CDR1 and CDR2: MDHEN and SYDVKM. CDR3 DNA sequence: TGTGCCAGCAGTTCCCCGGAGAGGGGGGTGGGGAGCAATCAGCCCCAGCATTTT. Amino acids: CASSSPERGVGSNQPQHF.

This clonotype was observed many times. This chain links TRBV27 with TRBJ2-7, with 12 bases that match TRBD2. CDR3 size: 15 residues. V dropped 5 bases and J dropped 1; count of bases not matched to a gene: 3. CDR1 and CDR2 (germline): MNHEY, SMNVEV (reference sequence). In DNA, the CDR3 is TGTGCCAGCAGTACTAGCGGGGGGCCTTCCTACGAGCAGTACTTC. Protein sequence: CASSTSGGPSYEQYF.

Many counts were recorded for this clonotype. The J gene is TRBJ2-7, the V gene TRBV29-1; no reliable D call. V lost 4 bases and J 4 bases, leaving 14 bases between the germline ends. The length of the CDR3 is 13 residues. Germline-derived CDR1 and CDR2 are SQVTM and ANQGSEA. The DNA of the CDR3 is TGCAGCGTTGTACAGATTCAATATTACGAGCAGTACTTC. As protein: CSVVQIQYYEQYF.

At least ten counts were recorded for this clonotype. V is TRBV20-1 and J is TRBJ2-7, with 7 bases lining up with TRBD2. The length of the CDR3 is 13 residues. Germline values: CDR1 DFQATT, CDR2 SNEGSKA (reference sequence). Losses at the gene ends were 6 bases for V and 3 bases for J; bases not matched to a gene: 8. CDR3 loop: CSAMGGTDYEQYF. In nucleotides, the CDR3 is TGCAGTGCCATGGGAGGGACTGACTACGAGCAGTACTTC.

This clonotype appeared once. At one of its ends the junction is not consistent with the germline gene, which may arise from a read error. The chain uses TRBV12-3 or TRBV12-4 and TRBJ1-1; 8 bases fit TRBD1. The CDR3 runs 16 residues. CDR3 region: CAGSFARDRQNTEAFF. The CDR3 coding sequence is TGTGCCGGCAGTTTTGCCCGGGACAGGCAGAACACTGAAGCTTTCTTT.